This entry lists 2 T cell receptor beta chains sequenced from one sample in a study of T-cell reconstitution after alpha-beta-depleted transplantation in children. Unique molecular identifiers were built into the TCRbeta library. TCRdb re-derived calls from the PCR reads in MiXCR, one entry per CDR3 protein. The sample yields roughly 790,000 distinct CDR3 sequences, 16% seen once. Here the sequenced sample was PBMCs, mostly from graft donor cells, taken 360 days after TCRalphabeta/CD19-depleted stem cell transplant. These receptors came from a male patient under 18 who had a stem cell transplant for acute lymphoblastic leukemia, so the T cells may come from the graft donor.

V is TRBV7-6 and J is TRBJ2-3, with D unresolved. Germline V CDR1 and CDR2: SGHVS, FNYEAQ. The CDR3 consists of 14 residues. V was cut by 5 bases and J by 4 bases, with 13 bases left in between. CDR3 DNA sequence: TGTGCCAGCAGCGTTTTGTGGACGTCAGATACGCAGTATTTT. It specifies CASSVLWTSDTQYF.

This clonotype was seen at least ten times. The chain links TRBV12-3 or TRBV12-4 to TRBJ2-3; D not resolved. V was cut by 5 bases and J by 6 bases, with 9 bases left in between. CDR3 length equals 12 residues. Here the CDR3 reads CASSPTRDTQYF. Here the CDR3 DNA reads TGTGCCAGCAGTCCCACTCGGGATACGCAGTATTTT.